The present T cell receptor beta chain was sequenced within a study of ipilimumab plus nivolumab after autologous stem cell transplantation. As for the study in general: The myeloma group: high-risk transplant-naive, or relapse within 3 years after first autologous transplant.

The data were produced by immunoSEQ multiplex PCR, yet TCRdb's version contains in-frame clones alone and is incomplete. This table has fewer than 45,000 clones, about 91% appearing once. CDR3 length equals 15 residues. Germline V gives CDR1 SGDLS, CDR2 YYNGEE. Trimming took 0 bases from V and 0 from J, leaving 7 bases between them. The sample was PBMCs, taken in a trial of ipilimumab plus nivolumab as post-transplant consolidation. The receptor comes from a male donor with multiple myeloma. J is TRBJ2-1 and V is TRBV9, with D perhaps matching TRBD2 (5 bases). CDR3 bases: TGTGCCAGCAGCGTAGTGGGGAGCTCCTACAATGAGCAGTTCTTC. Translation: CASSVVGSSYNEQFF.